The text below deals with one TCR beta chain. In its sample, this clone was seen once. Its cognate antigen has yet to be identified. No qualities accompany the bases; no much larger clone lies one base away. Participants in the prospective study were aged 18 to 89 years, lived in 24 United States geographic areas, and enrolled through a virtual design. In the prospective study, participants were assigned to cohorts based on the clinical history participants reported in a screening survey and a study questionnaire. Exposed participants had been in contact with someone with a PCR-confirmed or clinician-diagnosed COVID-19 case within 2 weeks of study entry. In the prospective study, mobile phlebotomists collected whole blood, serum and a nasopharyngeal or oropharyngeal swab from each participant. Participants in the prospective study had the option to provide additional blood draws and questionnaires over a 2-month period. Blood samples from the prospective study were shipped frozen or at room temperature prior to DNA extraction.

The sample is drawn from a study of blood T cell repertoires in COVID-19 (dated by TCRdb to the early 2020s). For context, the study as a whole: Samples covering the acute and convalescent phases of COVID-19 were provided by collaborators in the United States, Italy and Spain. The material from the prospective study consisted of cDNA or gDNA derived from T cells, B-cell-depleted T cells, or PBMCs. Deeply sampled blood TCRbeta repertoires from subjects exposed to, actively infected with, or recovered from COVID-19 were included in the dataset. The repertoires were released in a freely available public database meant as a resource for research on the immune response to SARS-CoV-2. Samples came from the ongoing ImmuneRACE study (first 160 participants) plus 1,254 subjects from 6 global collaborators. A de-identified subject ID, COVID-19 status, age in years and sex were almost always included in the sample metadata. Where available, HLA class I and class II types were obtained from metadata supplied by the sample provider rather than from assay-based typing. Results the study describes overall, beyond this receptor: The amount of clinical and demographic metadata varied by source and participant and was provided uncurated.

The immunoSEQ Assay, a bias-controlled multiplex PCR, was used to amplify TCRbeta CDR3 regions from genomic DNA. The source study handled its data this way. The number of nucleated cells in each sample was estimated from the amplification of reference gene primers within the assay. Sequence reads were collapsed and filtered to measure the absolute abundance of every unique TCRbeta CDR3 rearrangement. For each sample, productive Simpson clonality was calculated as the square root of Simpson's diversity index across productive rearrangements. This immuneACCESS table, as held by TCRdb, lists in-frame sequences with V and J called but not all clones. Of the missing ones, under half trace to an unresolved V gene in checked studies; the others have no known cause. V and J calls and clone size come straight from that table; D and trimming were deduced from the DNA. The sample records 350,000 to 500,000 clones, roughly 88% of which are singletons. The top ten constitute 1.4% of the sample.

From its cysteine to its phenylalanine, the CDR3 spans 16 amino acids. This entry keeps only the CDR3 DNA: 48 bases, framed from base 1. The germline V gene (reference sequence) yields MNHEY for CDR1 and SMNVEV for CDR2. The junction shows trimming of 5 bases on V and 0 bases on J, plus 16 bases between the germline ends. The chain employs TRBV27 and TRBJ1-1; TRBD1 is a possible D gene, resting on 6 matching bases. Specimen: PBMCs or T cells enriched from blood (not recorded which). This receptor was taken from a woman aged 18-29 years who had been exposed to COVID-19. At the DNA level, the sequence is TGTGCCAGCAGTCACCTCGCAGGGGCCATGAACACTGAAGCTTTCTTT. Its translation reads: CASSHLAGAMNTEAFF.